The source of this TCR beta chain is a study of T-cell reconstitution after alpha-beta-depleted transplantation in children. Looked up from germline, CDR1 is LNHNV and CDR2 is YYDKDF (reference sequence). The CDR3 extends over 15 amino acids. V shed 0 bases and J shed 0 bases, with 7 bases lying between them. Study observations and caveats: Reportedly, roughly two months post-transplant, alpha-beta T cells arose from several hundred expanded graft clones. After one year, T-cell counts and TCRbeta diversity mostly came from new T cells. After transplant, high TCRbeta diversity at day 60 in some patients arose from surviving recipient T cells and thymic progenitors.

Unique molecular identifiers tagged the TCRbeta library. TCRdb called the PCR reads again in MiXCR, with one record for every CDR3 protein. The data contain roughly 160,000 distinct CDR3 sequences, over 8.5% of them singletons. At least ten counts were recorded for this clonotype. Its antigen is still unknown. The receptor was isolated from a boy aged 2-9 years with acute myeloid leukemia, due to receive a stem cell transplant. The sample here was PBMCs, taken before TCRalphabeta/CD19-depleted stem cell transplant. This chain connects TRBV15 to TRBJ2-3; D gene unclear. The CDR3 reads CATSRDPVSTDTQYF. CDR3 DNA sequence: TGTGCCACCAGCAGAGATCCCGTTAGCACAGATACGCAGTATTTT.